Reported below is one TCR beta chain. Its antigen is not identified. This CDR3 region has 15 residues. V was trimmed by 2 bases and J by 1 base, leaving 11 bases between them. Germline V gives CDR1 LGHNA, CDR2 YNFKEQ. This was the immunoSEQ version 4 assay in survey mode. TCRdb keeps only in-frame clones here, not all; method: immunoSEQ multiplex PCR. This table has fewer than 15,000 clones, about 69% appearing once. This entry belongs to a study of persistence of HIV-infected CD4 T cells. On the study more broadly: Multiple blood draws of up to about 180 mL, except a couple of donors with single leukapheresis.

General study results and limits: CMV- and Gag-responding cells had lower TCRbeta richness than CD3/CD28-responding cells. Proviral oligoclonality tracked with TCR oligoclonality within the same sorted cells.

The stimulus was an HIV-1 Gag 15-mer peptide pool, 0.95 to 1 ug/peptide/mL. Sorting of responding CD4+ T cells relied on upregulated CD40 ligand together with CD69. For about 17 hours, CD8-depleted PBMCs received anti-CD28/CD49d costimulation, a CD40-blocking antibody and enfuvirtide. The V and J genes are TRBV4-2 and TRBJ2-5; the D gene is possibly TRBD2 (5 bases). The receptor comes from an adult man with HIV who was CMV-seropositive. Sequenced material: CD4+ T cells sorted from PBMCs after roughly 19-hour stimulation, taken from a patient who received antiretroviral therapy. The CDR3 bases are TGTGCCAGCAGCCAACGAACGGGGATCCAAGAGACCCAGTACTTC. Translating it yields CASSQRTGIQETQYF.